This T cell receptor (beta chain) was retrieved from a study of CD8+ T cells in alopecia areata. Whole-study context: Spontaneous alopecia affected the roughly 6-13-month-old C3H/HeJ graft donors, whose skin was transplanted to approximately 7-10-week-old female C3H/HeJ mice.

Following RNA extraction, reverse transcription yielded cDNA that acted as the sequencing template. Profiling relied on immunoSEQ multiplex PCR, and the TCRdb table lists in-frame clones only, not all of them. The sample was found to contain 200,000 to 300,000 clones, and every one recurs. Study results and caveats: Clonality in lesional scalp, especially alopecia totalis/universalis, exceeded that of normal scalp.

This clone was observed a handful of times. As yet, its antigen is unknown. All gene names here are mouse names. The CDR3 goes on 4 residues after the read ends, and that part is filled in from the germline J gene. Germline V gives CDR1 NNHDY, CDR2 SYVADS. The CDR3 runs to 14 residues. Sorting of pooled cutaneous lymph node cells used CD4, CD8alpha, NKG2D, NKG2ACE and other markers. The rearrangement links TRBV13-3 to TRBJ2-4; TRBD2 matches at 9 bases. This TCR derives from a C3H/HeJ mouse with alopecia areata. The mouse line has the MHC haplotype H2-k. Sequenced sample: CD4+ T cells sorted from a lymph node. CDR3 bases read: TGTGCCAGCAGTCGACTGGGGGAACGGAAC. Protein product: CASSRLGERN. The whole CDR3 sequence is CASSRLGERNTLYF.